This T cell receptor (beta chain) was sequenced during a study of CD8 T cell repertoires and HIV-1 epitope variants. Study overall: Each of Twenty-five Gag and Nef epitope peptides stimulated a separate culture. Controls were a CMV, EBV and flu peptide pool, Ebola AY9 negative control, and no-peptide well. General study points: A handful of clonotypes recognized Nef KF9, one HW9, none TAALDMSHF.

In regard to this clone: Its cognate antigen is unknown.

Sequencing of TCR beta CDR3 used immunoSEQ survey depth. TCRdb's copy holds only in-frame clones and misses some; the assay was immunoSEQ multiplex PCR. Of just over 4,000 clones detected, 68% appear once; the ten largest clones hold roughly 44%. The CDR3 length is 16 residues. V lost 2 bases, J lost 4 bases, and 17 bases lay in between. Germline-derived CDR1 and CDR2 are MNHEY and SVGAGI. The sequencing input was cultured CD8+ T cells derived from PBMCs. The chain recombines TRBV6-5 with TRBJ1-1, with D maybe TRBD1 (5 bases). This clonotype was obtained from a male donor with HIV. For the CDR3, the DNA is TGTGCCAGCAGTTACAGCTTTGCAGGAGGGGTCACTGAAGCTTTCTTT. Amino acid sequence: CASSYSFAGGVTEAFF.